What follows are 15 T cell receptor beta chains derived from one specimen sequenced in a study of CD8 T cells in Susac syndrome. Random-hexamer reverse transcription was applied to roughly 0.5 to 1 ug RNA. MiXCR, run by TCRdb on the immunoSEQ multiplex PCR reads, gives a single entry per CDR3 protein. The sample comprises about 130,000 distinct CDR3 sequences, roughly 80% of which are singletons, and around 0.51% rests with the top ten. Sequencing was performed on CD8+ T cells from PBMCs. These receptors originate from a human donor with multiple sclerosis.

V is TRBV14 and J is TRBJ1-2, with D possibly being TRBD1 (6 bases). Deletions cut 1 base from V and 2 bases from J, with 14 bases between. The V gene's germline CDR1 is SGHDN and CDR2 FVKESK. This CDR3 spans 16 amino acids. In DNA, the CDR3 is TGTGCCAGCAGCCAAGTTGCAGGGGTGATAAACTATGGCTACACCTTC. It yields the protein CASSQVAGVINYGYTF.

The V gene is TRBV7-2, the J gene TRBJ2-7; no clear D. The CDR3 sequence is 13 residues long. Germline CDR1 and CDR2: SGHTA and FQGNSA. V lost 8 bases to trimming and J lost 0 bases, with 11 bases between them. The CDR3 DNA is TGTGCCAGCGCCGACTTTCCCTCCTACGAGCAGTACGTC. This translates into CASADFPSYEQYV.

The genes are TRBV5-6 and TRBJ1-1, with a weak D call TRBD1 (6 bases). The ends were cut back, 4 bases at V and 1 base at J, with 14 bases in the middle. This CDR3 is 15 amino acids long. Germline V lookup: CDR1 SGHDT, CDR2 YYEEEE. CDR3 nucleotide sequence: TGTGCCAGCAGCCAGGGAACAGGGTGGAACACTGAAGCTTTCTTT. Its protein is CASSQGTGWNTEAFF.

V is TRBV7-6 and J is TRBJ1-2; TRBD1 is a possible D gene (5 bases). V shed 1 base and J shed 4 bases, with 13 bases lying between them. Germline values: CDR1 SGHVS, CDR2 FNYEAQ. The length of the CDR3 is 15 residues. CDR3 sequence: CASSLGLGGPYGYTF. Written as DNA, the CDR3 is TGTGCCAGCAGCTTAGGTTTGGGGGGTCCCTATGGCTACACCTTC.

This rearrangement joins TRBV11-2 to TRBJ2-7; no clear D gene. Per the germline V gene, CDR1 is SGHAT and CDR2 is FQNNGV. Trimming removed 1 base at V and 6 bases at J, with 4 bases between. The CDR3 runs to 11 residues. DNA for the CDR3: TGTGCCAGCAGCTTAGGCAGCGAGCAGTACTTC. Its translation: CASSLGSEQYF.

The chain recombines TRBV19 with TRBJ1-1; the D is unclear. The CDR3 has 14 amino acids. CDR1 is LNHDA, CDR2 SQIVND, per germline (reference sequence). V was trimmed by 2 bases and J by 0 bases, leaving 7 bases between them. This CDR3 reads CASSINSVNTEAFF. As DNA, the CDR3 is TGTGCCAGTAGTATAAACAGTGTGAACACTGAAGCTTTCTTT.

The rearrangement uses TRBV6-1 and TRBJ1-3; the D is unclear. CDR3 size: 15 residues. Trimming left V 8 bases short and J 4 bases short, with 18 bases between. From germline, CDR1 is MNHNS and CDR2 SASEGT. In DNA form, the CDR3 reads TGTGCCAGCCCGAAAATCGGAGGGCGCGGAAACACCATATATTTT. Residues: CASPKIGGRGNTIYF.

The rearrangement joins TRBV20-1 to TRBJ1-2; D is possibly TRBD1 (5 bases). Deletions cut 0 bases from V and 6 bases from J, with 11 bases between. Germline CDR1 reads DFQATT; CDR2 reads SNEGSKA (reference sequence). The CDR3 is 13 residues long. For the CDR3, the DNA is TGCAGTGCTAGAGACCCAGGGTCCGATGGCTACACCTTC. It translates to CSARDPGSDGYTF.

The CDR3 reads CASGPTGANEQFF. In DNA, the CDR3 is TGTGCCAGCGGACCGACAGGGGCGAATGAGCAGTTCTTC. This chain links TRBV6-5 with TRBJ2-1, with 8 nucleotides matching TRBD1. Trimming at V came to 8 bases and at J to 7 bases, leaving 7 bases not matched to a gene. Germline V CDR1 and CDR2: MNHEY, SVGAGI. The CDR3 is made up of 13 amino acids.

In its sample, this clonotype was seen once. The chain recombines TRBV25-1 with TRBJ2-1, with 7 bases aligning to TRBD1. The CDR3 covers 18 residues. The J segment lost 7 bases and the V segment lost 4 bases, leaving 19 bases of the junction unmatched. CDR1 MGHDK and CDR2 SYGVNS come from the germline V gene. CDR3: CASSVLDRALDKKNEQFF. The CDR3 coding sequence is TGTGCCAGCAGTGTTCTAGACAGGGCGTTGGATAAAAAGAATGAGCAGTTCTTC.

This CDR3 is CASGENTEAFF. Here the CDR3 DNA reads TGTGCCAGCGGGGAGAACACTGAAGCTTTCTTT. The rearrangement links TRBV6-6 to TRBJ1-1; D not certain. Trimming cost V 8 bases and J 1 base, with 5 bases left between them. CDR1 and CDR2 (germline): MNHNY, SVGAGI (reference sequence). This CDR3 is 11 amino acids long.

The rearrangement links TRBV5-6 to TRBJ2-7, with 7 bases identical to TRBD1. The ends lost 0 bases at V and 1 base at J; junction bases unmatched: 7. CDR3 length equals 16 residues. Germline CDR1 and CDR2: SGHDT and YYEEEE. Here the CDR3 reads CASSLEAGGESYEQYV. The DNA for the CDR3 is TGTGCCAGCAGCTTGGAGGCAGGGGGAGAATCCTACGAGCAGTACGTC.

The chain couples TRBV7-2 to TRBJ2-1; unclear D gene. Trimming removed 0 bases at V and 7 bases at J, with 16 bases between. Germline-derived CDR1 and CDR2 are SGHTA and FQGNSA. This CDR3 region has 16 residues. CDR3 residues: CASSLAYRKRGNEQFF. In DNA form, the CDR3 reads TGTGCCAGCAGCTTAGCGTACCGAAAACGTGGGAATGAGCAGTTCTTC. The whole variable domain, remainder taken from reference TRBV7-2 and TRBJ2-1, is GAGVSQSPSNKVTEKGKDVELRCDPISGHTALYWYRQSLGQGLEFLIYFQGNSAPDKSGLPSDRFSAERTGGSVSTLTIQRTQQEDSAVYLCASSLAYRKRGNEQFFGPGTRLTVL.

The chain joins TRBV27 to TRBJ1-5; D possibly corresponds to TRBD1 (6 bases). Germline-derived CDR1 and CDR2 are MNHEY and SMNVEV (reference sequence). V lost 5 bases and J 4 bases, leaving 12 bases between the germline ends. CDR3 length: 14 amino acids. In DNA, the CDR3 is TGTGCCAGCAGTGTCGGGACAAGTAATCAGCCCCAGCATTTT. As protein: CASSVGTSNQPQHF.

This clonotype showed up just a few times. CDR3 DNA: TGTGCCAGCAGCCATACGGGGGGGGGCAATGAGCAGTTCTTC. It translates to CASSHTGGGNEQFF. The chain carries TRBV4-2 and TRBJ2-1, with 8 bases aligning to TRBD2. CDR3 size: 14 residues. The trim removed 3 bases at V and 6 bases at J, leaving 4 bases unmatched. The germline CDR1 and CDR2 sequences are LGHNA and YNFKEQ.